These 12 T cell receptor beta chains were all obtained from the same sample, sequenced in a study of PD-L1 blockade in urothelial cancer. Sequencing was performed with immunoSEQ multiplex PCR; in TCRdb, only in-frame clones are kept and a portion is missing. This repertoire shows about 88,000 clones, 85% to 95% found once; its top ten account for approximately 10%. The sample consisted of PBMCs, taken around atezolizumab (anti-PD-L1) treatment. These TCRs come from a man in his fifties or sixties with urothelial cancer.

The chain couples TRBV19 to TRBJ1-4; 9 bases are shared with TRBD1. The germline gives CDR1 LNHDA, CDR2 SQIVND (reference sequence). The CDR3 covers 15 residues. The V and J ends lost 3 bases and 7 bases, in that order; junction bases with no gene match: 6. This CDR3 is CASSIMGQGGEKLFF. The CDR3 DNA reads TGTGCCAGTAGTATTATGGGACAGGGTGGTGAAAAACTGTTTTTT.

As concerns this clone: Germline is not matched at one junction end, which may reflect a read error. Other DNA sequences of this sample code for an identical CDR3. The V gene is TRBV7-7, the J gene TRBJ2-7; 10 nucleotides line up with TRBD1. Germline V gene data show CDR1 as SSHAT and CDR2 as FNYEAQ (reference sequence). The CDR3 totals 15 residues. Here the CDR3 DNA reads TGTGCTAGCAGCTTAGGAGGACAGGGGGACTACGAGCAGTACTTC. Translated: CASSLGGQGDYEQYF.

The chain recombines TRBV7-8 with TRBJ1-2, with unresolved D. V was pared by 1 base and J by 7 bases, with 16 bases between. The CDR3 is made up of 15 amino acids. Germline lookup yields CDR1 SGHVS and CDR2 FQNEAQ. CDR3 DNA: TGTGCCAGCAGCTTAGGTTCTGGAGGGATAAGTGGCTACACCTTC. The encoded protein is CASSLGSGGISGYTF.

The chain combines TRBV4-3 with TRBJ2-3; tentatively, D is TRBD1 (6 bases). The CDR3 spans 16 residues. Looked up from germline, CDR1 is LGHNA and CDR2 is YSLEER. With 0 bases removed from V and 2 bases from J, the gap between germline ends came to 12 bases. The CDR3 here is CASSQELQGFTDTQYF. The CDR3 bases are TGCGCCAGCAGCCAAGAGTTGCAGGGGTTCACAGATACGCAGTATTTT.

This sequence joins TRBV6-1 and TRBJ1-1, with D possibly TRBD1 on 5 matching bases. V was clipped by 7 bases and J by 1 base, with 13 bases between them. The germline V gene has CDR1 MNHNS and CDR2 SASEGT. The CDR3 extends over 14 amino acids. CDR3 DNA sequence: TGTGCCAGCACCTATGACAGACCGAACACTGAAGCTTTCTTT. Its translation is CASTYDRPNTEAFF.

The rearrangement links TRBV5-4 to TRBJ2-3; 9 nucleotides line up with TRBD2. Germline V gene sequence: CDR1 SGHNT, CDR2 YYREEE (reference sequence). The CDR3 has 15 residues. V lost 4 bases and J lost 6; bases outside the gene matches: 9. The CDR3 coding sequence is TGTGCCAGCAGCCCTCGGGCTAGCGGGGCTGATACGCAGTATTTT. Encoded protein: CASSPRASGADTQYF.

This sequence joins TRBV9 and TRBJ2-2; the D gene is possibly TRBD2 (6 bases). CDR3 length: 17 residues. Deletions cut 2 bases from V and 0 bases from J, with 14 bases between. Germline V gene data show CDR1 as SGDLS and CDR2 as YYNGEE. The CDR3 DNA sequence: TGTGCCAGCAGCGTCCTTGGGGGGACCGCGAACACCGGGGAGCTGTTTTTT. As protein: CASSVLGGTANTGELFF.

V is TRBV30 and J is TRBJ1-6; D is possibly TRBD1 (6 bases). CDR3 length: 16 residues. V lost 0 bases to trimming and J lost 7 bases, with 16 bases between them. Germline CDR1 and CDR2: GTSNPN and SVGIG (reference sequence). The CDR3 bases are TGTGCCTGGAGTGTACGCGGGGGCGCTTGGAATTCACCCCTCCACTTT. As protein: CAWSVRGGAWNSPLHF.

The V and J genes are TRBV10-3 and TRBJ2-2, with 10 bases matching TRBD1. CDR1 ENHRY and CDR2 SYGVKD come from the germline V gene. The CDR3 covers 14 residues. The trim removed 6 bases at V and 4 bases at J, leaving 2 bases unmatched. The CDR3 is CAIRRDRGTGELFF. The DNA of the CDR3 is TGTGCCATCAGGCGGGACAGGGGCACCGGGGAGCTGTTTTTT.

The genes are TRBV6-5 and TRBJ2-7; TRBD2 matches at 9 bases. CDR1 is MNHEY and CDR2 is SVGAGI in the germline V gene. The CDR3 sequence is 11 residues long. V was clipped by 4 bases and J by 11 bases; unmatched bases: 3. CDR3 sequence (DNA): TGTGCCAGCAGTTCAATAGCGGGAGAGTACTTC. Translating gives CASSSIAGEYF.

The genes are TRBV6-5 and TRBJ2-3, with 7 nucleotides matching TRBD1. Unmatched junction bases numbered 4, after V lost 2 bases and J lost 2 bases. The CDR3 runs to 15 residues. Germline loops: CDR1 MNHEY, CDR2 SVGAGI. The CDR3 nucleotides read TGTGCCAGCAGTTACAGAGGGGGCCCCACAGATACGCAGTATTTT. This gives the protein CASSYRGGPTDTQYF.

J is TRBJ2-3 and V is TRBV11-2; maybe TRBD2 (7 bases). The germline CDR1 and CDR2 sequences are SGHAT and FQNNGV. Between the trimmed V and J ends, which lost 1 base and 5 bases, there was a span of 16 bases. The CDR3 is 16 residues long. The CDR3 DNA is TGTGCCAGCAGCTTAGGGGGGGGGCTAGCAGTAGATACGCAGTATTTT. This encodes CASSLGGGLAVDTQYF.